Each of the 27 T cell receptor beta chains below was sequenced from the same sample in a study of CD8 T cells in Susac syndrome. Random hexamers served to reverse transcribe roughly 0.45 to 1 ug RNA. TCRdb processed the immunoSEQ multiplex PCR reads anew with MiXCR; each CDR3 protein has one entry. The sample holds roughly 120,000 distinct CDR3 sequences; 85% to 95% are singletons and the top ten take about 0.096%. The sequenced sample consisted of CD4+ T cells from PBMCs. The receptors shown here come from a human donor with multiple sclerosis.

The V and J genes are TRBV2 and TRBJ1-1; 11 positions match TRBD1. The CDR3 covers 16 residues. Germline-derived CDR1 and CDR2 are SNHLY and FYNNEI. V dropped 6 bases and J dropped 0; count of bases not matched to a gene: 6. The CDR3 nucleotides read TGTGCCAGCAGGGGACAGGGGGTTACGATGAACACTGAAGCTTTCTTT. Its translation is CASRGQGVTMNTEAFF.

This clonotype was found once. The chain has TRBV6-5 and TRBJ2-3; 9 nucleotides agree with TRBD2. Germline CDR1 is MNHEY and CDR2 is SVGAGI. This CDR3 contains 15 residues. Germline trimming cut 6 bases from V and 2 bases from J; bases unmatched to any gene: 6. CDR3 amino acids: CASRGLAGLTDTQYF. The CDR3 DNA follows: TGTGCCAGCAGGGGGCTAGCGGGGCTCACAGATACGCAGTATTTT.

CDR3: CASSQDPRSNQPQHF. CDR3 sequence (DNA): TGCGCCAGCAGCCAAGATCCCAGGTCCAATCAGCCCCAGCATTTT. The rearrangement joins TRBV4-1 to TRBJ1-5; the D is unclear. Per the germline V gene, CDR1 is MGHRA and CDR2 is YSYEKL. Trimming took 0 bases from V and 3 from J, leaving 9 bases between them. This CDR3 has 15 residues.

The chain recombines TRBV4-3 with TRBJ1-1; D call uncertain. CDR3 size: 13 residues. The V end was cut by 5 bases, the J end by 0 bases, with 7 bases between. Germline lookup yields CDR1 LGHNA and CDR2 YSLEER. CDR3 nucleotides: TGCGCCAGCAGCTATGGAGTGAACACTGAAGCTTTCTTT. Translated: CASSYGVNTEAFF.

This chain joins TRBV2 and TRBJ2-2, with unresolved D. The V and J ends lost 4 bases and 3 bases respectively, with 12 bases between them. Per germline, CDR1 SNHLY and CDR2 FYNNEI. The CDR3 loop spans 15 amino acids. The CDR3 here is CASSGLTPDTGELFF. As DNA, the CDR3 is TGTGCCAGCAGTGGACTGACCCCGGACACCGGGGAGCTGTTTTTT.

J is TRBJ2-3 and V is TRBV5-1, with TRBD2 matching over 9 bases. The CDR3 is made up of 18 amino acids. CDR1 is SGHRS and CDR2 is YFSETQ in the germline V gene. V lost 2 bases, J lost 2 bases, and 12 bases stayed unmatched. The CDR3 DNA reads TGCGCCAGCAGCTTCCGGGACAGCGGGGGGTCGGACACAGATACGCAGTATTTT. Its translation is CASSFRDSGGSDTDTQYF.

J is TRBJ1-2 and V is TRBV29-1, with D perhaps matching TRBD1 (6 bases). The CDR3 spans 11 residues. The ends were cut back, 4 bases at V and 8 bases at J, with 11 bases in the middle. The germline V gene encodes CDR1 SQVTM and CDR2 ANQGSEA. CDR3 protein: CSVGTVGGYTF. In nucleotides, the CDR3 is TGCAGCGTTGGGACAGTGGGCGGCTACACCTTC.

J is TRBJ1-2 and V is TRBV5-1; the match to TRBD1 covers 12 bases. The CDR3 has 15 residues. Germline V gene sequence: CDR1 SGHRS, CDR2 YFSETQ. Trimming cost V 4 bases and J 4 bases; bases outside gene matches: 5. Written as DNA, the CDR3 is TGCGCCAGCAGCCTGGGGACAGGGGGCGGCTATGGCTACACCTTC. Its translation: CASSLGTGGGYGYTF.

V usage is TRBV4-3 and J usage is TRBJ2-6; D call uncertain. This CDR3 is 18 amino acids long. V gave up 0 bases and J gave up 1 base, with 13 bases separating them. Germline CDR1 reads LGHNA; CDR2 reads YSLEER. The CDR3 DNA reads TGCGCCAGCAGCCAAGATCCCCTTGGACCTTCTGGGGCCAACGTCCTGACTTTC. The encoded protein is CASSQDPLGPSGANVLTF.

This chain joins TRBV9 and TRBJ1-2, with D perhaps TRBD1 (5 bases). Trimming pared 3 bases from V and 1 base from J, leaving 13 bases between. The CDR3 has 15 amino acids. Germline lookup yields CDR1 SGDLS and CDR2 YYNGEE. CDR3 in DNA: TGTGCCAGCAGCGCGGGACGTATACTTAACTATGGCTACACCTTC. This codes for CASSAGRILNYGYTF.

The gene calls are TRBV6-5 and TRBJ1-6, with a tentative D call TRBD1 (5 bases). The ends were cut back, 0 bases at V and 8 bases at J, with 14 bases in the middle. The CDR3 length is 16 residues. In germline, CDR1 is MNHEY, CDR2 SVGAGI. This CDR3 is CASSYSYAGHDSPLHF. DNA of the CDR3: TGTGCCAGCAGTTACTCCTACGCAGGGCATGATTCACCCCTCCACTTT.

The rearrangement links TRBV7-9 to TRBJ1-1; 9 positions agree with TRBD1. Germline lookup yields CDR1 SEHNR and CDR2 FQNEAQ (reference sequence). The CDR3 is 14 amino acids. V was clipped by 2 bases and J by 6 bases; unmatched bases: 4. CDR3 sequence (DNA): TGTGCCAGCAGCTTATCCGGGACAGGGTCTGAAGCTTTCTTT. Translating gives CASSLSGTGSEAFF.

The chain uses TRBV2 and TRBJ1-5; the D is unclear. The CDR3 extends over 16 amino acids. V dropped 4 bases and J dropped 0 bases, with 13 bases sitting between them. The germline gives CDR1 SNHLY, CDR2 FYNNEI. CDR3 DNA: TGTGCCAGCAGTGCCCCGGGCGGTTATAGCAATCAGCCCCAGCATTTT. Translated, it gives CASSAPGGYSNQPQHF.

The chain couples TRBV15 to TRBJ1-6; 10 bases are a match to TRBD1. Germline CDR1 LNHNV, CDR2 YYDKDF (reference sequence). The junction had 8 bases not matched to a gene; V was cut back by 2 bases and J by 10 bases. The CDR3 is 16 residues long. CDR3 bases: TGTGCCACCAGCAGATCGAGGGACAGGGGAACATCACCCCTCCACTTT. Protein sequence: CATSRSRDRGTSPLHF.

The V call is TRBV4-3, the J call TRBJ1-2, with D unclear. CDR3 length equals 14 residues. Germline V gene lookup returns CDR1 LGHNA and CDR2 YSLEER. V was trimmed by 3 bases and J by 2 bases, leaving 10 bases between them. The CDR3 loop reads CASSHPGQNYGYTF. The CDR3 DNA sequence: TGCGCCAGCAGCCATCCCGGCCAGAACTATGGCTACACCTTC.

The chain couples TRBV9 to TRBJ1-2; a weak D match, TRBD1 (5 bases). Germline CDR1 and CDR2: SGDLS and YYNGEE. Trimming took 2 bases from V and 4 from J, leaving 9 bases between them. The length of the CDR3 is 13 residues. CDR3 amino acids: CASSVDGTYGYTF. The CDR3 coding sequence is TGTGCCAGCAGCGTGGACGGGACCTATGGCTACACCTTC.

The V and J genes are TRBV20-1 and TRBJ2-7; 7 bases align to TRBD1. Germline V gene sequence: CDR1 DFQATT, CDR2 SNEGSKA (reference sequence). V trimming: 3 bases; J trimming: 0 bases; junction bases outside the gene matches: 5. The CDR3 totals 14 residues. The CDR3 DNA sequence: TGCAGTGCTAGCCGCAGGGGGTTCTCCTACGAGCAGTACTTC. Protein product: CSASRRGFSYEQYF.

This chain joins TRBV9 and TRBJ1-2; possible D gene TRBD1, 5 bases. CDR1 SGDLS and CDR2 YYNGEE come from the germline V gene. This CDR3 has 15 amino acids. Trimming shortened V by 0 bases and J by 7 bases, and 16 bases separated the two germline ends. The CDR3 region is CASSVAGARVSGYTF. CDR3 in DNA: TGTGCCAGCAGCGTAGCTGGGGCCAGGGTGTCTGGCTACACCTTC.

The chain links TRBV20-1 to TRBJ2-1; possibly TRBD1 or TRBD2 for D (7 bases each). Trimming pared 2 bases from V and 9 bases from J, leaving 23 bases between. Germline V gene sequence: CDR1 DFQATT, CDR2 SNEGSKA (reference sequence). The CDR3 consists of 16 residues. The CDR3: CSARPQGGARTTEQFF. In DNA form, the CDR3 reads TGCAGTGCTAGACCCCAGGGGGGGGCCCGTACTACTGAGCAGTTCTTC.

V and J are TRBV20-1 and TRBJ2-5; 7 bases map to TRBD1. V was pared by 2 bases and J by 1 base, with 1 base of the junction left unmatched. The germline gives CDR1 DFQATT, CDR2 SNEGSKA (reference sequence). CDR3 length equals 13 residues. The CDR3 reads CSARWDSQETQYF. The CDR3 nucleotides read TGCAGTGCTAGATGGGACAGCCAAGAGACCCAGTACTTC.

The chain uses TRBV6-2 or TRBV6-3 and TRBJ2-7, with D maybe TRBD2 (6 bases). Germline V CDR1 and CDR2: MNHEY, SVGEGT. Deletions cut 2 bases from V and 4 bases from J, with 9 bases between. The CDR3 is 13 amino acids. CDR3 DNA: TGTGCCAGCAGTTACGTGGAGGGATACGAGCAGTACTTC. Translated, it gives CASSYVEGYEQYF.

V usage is TRBV5-1 and J usage is TRBJ2-7; D uncertain. The CDR3 is made up of 11 amino acids. Trimming stripped 5 bases from V and 6 bases from J, with 9 bases between. In germline, CDR1 is SGHRS, CDR2 YFSETQ. The CDR3 nucleotides are TGCGCCAGCAGTTTCGACGGCGAGCAGTACTTC. The encoded protein is CASSFDGEQYF. Complete variable domain (other parts from reference TRBV5-1 and TRBJ2-7): KAGVTQTPRYLIKTRGQQVTLSCSPISGHRSVSWYQQTPGQGLQFLFEYFSETQRNKGNFPGRFSGRQFSNSRSEMNVSTLELGDSALYLCASSFDGEQYFGPGTRLTVT.

This clonotype was counted a single time. The CDR3 DNA sequence: TGCAGTGCTAAGAAGACAGGGTACAATTCACCCCTCCACTTT. Its translation is CSAKKTGYNSPLHF. The V call is TRBV20-1, the J call TRBJ1-6; 7 bases agree with TRBD1. The CDR3 runs to 14 residues. Per the germline V gene, CDR1 is DFQATT and CDR2 is SNEGSKA (reference sequence). V shed 4 bases and J 7 bases; nucleotides not matched to a gene: 7.

V usage is TRBV19 and J usage is TRBJ2-4; weak D call: TRBD2 (5 bases). Germline CDR1 LNHDA, CDR2 SQIVND (reference sequence). Trimming removed 7 bases from V and 1 base from J, with 11 bases in between. The CDR3 totals 14 residues. This CDR3 reads CASNPPGAKNIQYF. CDR3 coding DNA: TGTGCCAGTAATCCCCCGGGGGCCAAAAACATTCAGTACTTC. The variable domain in full, completed from reference TRBV19 and TRBJ2-4, reads DGGITQSPKYLFRKEGQNVTLSCEQNLNHDAMYWYRQDPGQGLRLIYYSQIVNDFQKGDIAEGYSVSREKKESFPLTVTSAQKNPTAFYLCASNPPGAKNIQYFGAGTRLSVL.

The chain couples TRBV19 to TRBJ1-1; 8 positions match TRBD1. The CDR3 runs to 14 residues. Germline V gene lookup returns CDR1 LNHDA and CDR2 SQIVND (reference sequence). J gave up 6 bases and V 8 bases, and 11 bases lay outside the gene matches. The CDR3 spells CASLHQGASSEAFF. CDR3 coding DNA: TGTGCCAGTTTACATCAGGGGGCGTCGTCTGAAGCTTTCTTT.

The V gene is TRBV19, the J gene TRBJ1-5; no definite D call. The CDR3 is 12 amino acids. Trimming stripped 9 bases from V and 0 bases from J, with 6 bases between. The germline CDR1 and CDR2 sequences are LNHDA and SQIVND (reference sequence). The CDR3 nucleotides read TGTGCCAGCCAAATTAGCAATCAGCCCCAGCATTTT. This translates into CASQISNQPQHF. Filled out from reference TRBV19 and TRBJ1-5, the complete variable domain reads DGGITQSPKYLFRKEGQNVTLSCEQNLNHDAMYWYRQDPGQGLRLIYYSQIVNDFQKGDIAEGYSVSREKKESFPLTVTSAQKNPTAFYLCASQISNQPQHFGDGTRLSIL.

This rearrangement joins TRBV10-3 to TRBJ2-3, with TRBD1 matching over 7 bases. This CDR3 is 14 amino acids long. V was clipped by 5 bases and J by 2 bases; unmatched bases: 4. Looked up from germline, CDR1 is ENHRY and CDR2 is SYGVKD. CDR3: CAISPGQDTDTQYF. The CDR3 DNA reads TGTGCCATCAGTCCCGGACAGGACACAGATACGCAGTATTTT.